The 2 T cell receptor beta chains in this list originate from one sample, sequenced in a study of blood T cells in healthy people across ages (dated by TCRdb to between 2015 and 2016). The receptor library was made with 5' RACE. The sequencing machine was an Illumina HiSeq 2500. A second PCR of about 6 to 11 cycles was performed with a sample-barcoded 5' primer and a J-beta primer mix. TCRdb took the public reads, trimmed them with fastp at Q25, ran MiXCR for clone calling and kept in-frame beta chains. One record per CDR3 amino acid sequence lists the most common genes and DNA. The sample has approximately 800,000 distinct CDR3 sequences on record, 46% of them singletons. The top ten hold roughly 18% of the sample. What was sequenced was blood. Every receptor here comes from an elderly man in good health.

This clonotype has just one count. V is TRBV6-5 and J is TRBJ2-7, with D maybe TRBD2 (6 bases). This CDR3 is 18 amino acids long. V lost 6 bases, J lost 4 bases, and 28 bases lay in between. The germline CDR1 and CDR2 sequences are MNHEY and SVGAGI. CDR3 loop: CASSHSQPPGERRYEQYF. The CDR3 bases are TGTGCCAGCAGCCACTCCCAACCTCCGGGAGAGCGGCGGTACGAGCAGTACTTC.

This clonotype was picked up a small number of times. The rearrangement links TRBV5-1 to TRBJ1-2; no clear D. Per germline, CDR1 SGHRS and CDR2 YFSETQ. The V end was cut by 2 bases, the J end by 0 bases, with 8 bases between. The CDR3 consists of 14 residues. The CDR3 DNA follows: TGCGCCAGCAGCTTACAACCGTCTAACTATGGCTACACCTTC. Its translation is CASSLQPSNYGYTF.